Shown below are 7 T cell receptor beta chains from a single sample sequenced in a study of blood T cells in healthy people across ages. Through a sample-barcoded 5' primer and a J-beta primer mix, a second PCR was run for roughly 6 to 12 cycles. A single record per CDR3 protein comes from TCRdb applying MiXCR to the 5' RACE reads. The table shows some 710,000 distinct CDR3 sequences, with about 42% occurring only once. The sequenced sample was blood. These receptors were taken from a man older than 75 in good health.

V and J are TRBV4-2 and TRBJ2-7; 7 bases match TRBD2. The ends lost 0 bases at V and 0 bases at J; junction bases unmatched: 5. CDR1 is LGHNA, CDR2 YNFKEQ, per germline. CDR3 length: 16 amino acids. CDR3 in amino acids: CASSQDIGEGSYEQYF. In DNA, the CDR3 is TGTGCCAGCAGCCAAGATATTGGGGAGGGCTCCTACGAGCAGTACTTC.

This clonotype has more than one count but fewer than ten. J is TRBJ2-4 and V is TRBV7-2; the D gene is possibly TRBD1 (6 bases). TRBJ2-7 explains the end of the DNA better; the J call may be wrong. There are 14 residues in the CDR3. CDR1 and CDR2 from the germline V gene are SGHTA and FQGNSA. The CDR3 loop is CASSPGQPRGEQYF. CDR3 DNA sequence: TGTGCCAGCAGCCCCGGACAGCCTAGGGGCGAGCAGTACTTC.

J is TRBJ2-7 and V is TRBV5-1; possible D gene TRBD1, 6 bases. V was cut by 6 bases and J by 2 bases, with 18 bases left in between. CDR3 length equals 15 residues. Germline CDR1 is SGHRS and CDR2 is YFSETQ. The CDR3 nucleotides read TGCGCCAGCACCCCGAGGACTGGGGGCACCTACGAGCAGTACTTC. Protein sequence: CASTPRTGGTYEQYF.

The chain has TRBV5-1 and TRBJ2-7; D call uncertain. Germline values: CDR1 SGHRS, CDR2 YFSETQ. This CDR3 comprises 13 residues. V lost 1 base and J lost 7, with 12 bases in between. The CDR3: CASSLTVANEQYF. The CDR3 DNA follows: TGCGCCAGCAGCTTGACCGTTGCCAATGAGCAGTACTTC.

The rearrangement joins TRBV27 to TRBJ2-2; D ambiguous. This CDR3 is built from 16 residues. Germline loops: CDR1 MNHEY, CDR2 SMNVEV (reference sequence). The ends were cut back, 0 bases at V and 3 bases at J, with 11 bases in the middle. This CDR3 reads CASSLSGHPDTGELFF. CDR3 coding DNA: TGTGCCAGCAGTTTATCAGGTCATCCCGACACCGGGGAGCTGTTTTTT.

This chain uses TRBV20-1 with TRBJ2-5; TRBD2 matches 9 bases. Germline CDR1 DFQATT, CDR2 SNEGSKA (reference sequence). V lost 0 bases and J lost 4; bases outside the gene matches: 6. This CDR3 is 15 amino acids long. The DNA of the CDR3 is TGCAGTGCTAGAGATCCTAGCGGGGTTTTAGAGACCCAGTACTTC. Its translation is CSARDPSGVLETQYF.

This chain joins TRBV20-1 and TRBJ2-1; 13 nucleotides align to TRBD2. The length of the CDR3 is 16 residues. With V trimmed by 0 bases and J by 7 bases, 6 bases remained unmatched. Germline values: CDR1 DFQATT, CDR2 SNEGSKA (reference sequence). Here the CDR3 DNA reads TGCAGTGCTAGAGATCGGTCGACTAGCGGGAGGAATGAGCAGTTCTTC. This codes for CSARDRSTSGRNEQFF.